These 32 T cell receptor beta chains originate from one sample sequenced in a study of shared clonotypes between healthy human individuals. The table came from immunoSEQ multiplex PCR; TCRdb's copy has only in-frame clones and leaves some out. The profile shows approximately 2.3 million clones, over 85% of them singletons. The sample taken for sequencing was naive CD4+ T cells from PBMCs. Sample subset: CD45RA+ positively selected. The source is a man aged 18 to 35 in good health. Some clones in this sample may be carry-over from other donors' samples.

The chain has TRBV28 and TRBJ1-2, with 10 nucleotides matching TRBD1. V trimming: 4 bases; J trimming: 6 bases; junction bases outside the gene matches: 11. The CDR3 runs 16 residues. CDR1 MDHEN and CDR2 SYDVKM come from the germline V gene. In DNA, the CDR3 is TGTGCCAGCAGTTCTGGGACAGGGGCGGTGGGTGATGGCTACACCTTC. Protein sequence: CASSSGTGAVGDGYTF.

This chain uses TRBV18 with TRBJ1-5; D perhaps matches TRBD1 (6 bases). V was shortened by 3 bases and J by 8 bases, with 11 bases between the two germline ends. Germline V gene data show CDR1 as KGHSH and CDR2 as LQKENI. The CDR3 runs to 13 residues. The CDR3 nucleotides are TGTGCCAGCTCACCGGGGGGGGGCGAGCCCCAGCATTTT. Amino acids: CASSPGGGEPQHF.

V is TRBV18 and J is TRBJ2-5, with TRBD2 matching 9 bases. V gave up 3 bases and J gave up 6 bases; unmatched junction bases: 11. This CDR3 has 16 residues. CDR1 and CDR2 (germline): KGHSH, LQKENI. DNA of the CDR3: TGTGCCAGCTCACCCAATAGCGGGAGCGCCGGTCAGACCCAGTACTTC. Translating gives CASSPNSGSAGQTQYF.

The chain carries TRBV28 and TRBJ2-2; no clear D. Trimming left V 2 bases short and J 0 bases short, with 7 bases between. CDR3 length: 15 residues. Germline CDR1 is MDHEN and CDR2 is SYDVKM. The CDR3 DNA reads as TGTGCCAGCAGTTTAAGGAAGTCGAACACCGGGGAGCTGTTTTTT. The encoded protein is CASSLRKSNTGELFF.

DNA for the CDR3: TGTGCCAGCAGCCTTATCCAGGGTTTGGGAGGCTACACCTTC. Protein product: CASSLIQGLGGYTF. The chain uses TRBV28 and TRBJ1-2; perhaps TRBD1 as D (5 bases). The germline gives CDR1 MDHEN, CDR2 SYDVKM. Deletions cut 6 bases from V and 8 bases from J, with 19 bases between. The CDR3 runs to 14 residues.

The gene calls are TRBV27 and TRBJ2-5; D is perhaps TRBD2 (5 bases). Germline V gene sequence: CDR1 MNHEY, CDR2 SMNVEV (reference sequence). V was trimmed by 6 bases and J by 1 base, leaving 15 bases between them. CDR3 length equals 15 residues. The CDR3 nucleotides read TGTGCCAGCAGCCCACCTGGGCTAGCCCAAGAGACCCAGTACTTC. Protein product: CASSPPGLAQETQYF.

This chain uses TRBV7-6 with TRBJ2-7; D not certain. V was clipped by 1 base and J by 3 bases, with 7 bases between them. CDR3 length equals 13 residues. Germline assignment: CDR1 SGHVS and CDR2 FNYEAQ. CDR3 bases: TGTGCCAGCAGCTTAGACCCCTTCTACGAGCAGTACTTC. Translated, it gives CASSLDPFYEQYF. Full variable domain (missing parts from reference TRBV7-6 and TRBJ2-7): GAGVSQSPRYKVTKRGQDVALRCDPISGHVSLYWYRQALGQGPEFLTYFNYEAQQDKSGLPNDRFSAERPEGSISTLTIQRTEQRDSAMYRCASSLDPFYEQYFGPGTRLTVT.

This chain joins TRBV19 and TRBJ2-4; 11 nucleotides line up with TRBD1. CDR1 is LNHDA, CDR2 SQIVND, per germline (reference sequence). The CDR3 contains 15 residues. Trimming at V came to 3 bases and at J to 5 bases, leaving 3 bases not matched to a gene. This CDR3 reads CASSIRTGGENIQYF. The CDR3 bases are TGTGCCAGTAGTATCCGGACAGGGGGCGAAAACATTCAGTACTTC.

The rearrangement links TRBV28 to TRBJ2-1; 7 bases map to TRBD1. The CDR3 is 15 residues long. Germline V gives CDR1 MDHEN, CDR2 SYDVKM. With 3 bases clipped from V and 6 bases from J, the junction kept 8 bases outside the gene matches. CDR3 sequence reads: CASSFSTGKGNEQFF. The CDR3 DNA reads as TGTGCCAGCAGTTTTTCGACAGGGAAGGGCAATGAGCAGTTCTTC.

J is TRBJ2-1 and V is TRBV30; no clear D. This CDR3 is built from 10 residues. From germline, CDR1 is GTSNPN and CDR2 SVGIG (reference sequence). Trimming took 0 bases from V and 9 from J, leaving 3 bases between them. The CDR3 DNA reads as TGTGCCTGGAGTGTAGTTGAGCAGTTCTTC. This sequence encodes CAWSVVEQFF.

This chain uses TRBV2 with TRBJ1-3; TRBD1 is a possible D gene (5 bases). Trimming left V 5 bases short and J 0 bases short, with 11 bases between. Germline V gives CDR1 SNHLY, CDR2 FYNNEI. The CDR3 has 15 residues. The CDR3 coding sequence is TGTGCCAGCAGTTGGGGGGGGAACTCTGGAAACACCATATATTTT. This translates into CASSWGGNSGNTIYF.

The chain recombines TRBV7-9 with TRBJ1-4, with 8 bases aligning to TRBD1. CDR3 length: 14 residues. With V trimmed by 5 bases and J by 8 bases, 7 bases remained unmatched. Germline-derived CDR1 and CDR2 are SEHNR and FQNEAQ (reference sequence). CDR3 amino acids: CASSLQGAEEKLFF. CDR3 DNA: TGTGCCAGCAGCCTTCAGGGGGCTGAAGAAAAACTGTTTTTT. Supplemented by reference TRBV7-9 and TRBJ1-4, the full variable domain reads DTGVSQNPRHKITKRGQNVTFRCDPISEHNRLYWYRQTLGQGPEFLTYFQNEAQLEKSRLLSDRFSAERPKGSFSTLEIQRTEQGDSAMYLCASSLQGAEEKLFFGSGTQLSVL.

Turning to this clone: Other DNA sequences in this sample translate to the same CDR3. The chain recombines TRBV7-3 with TRBJ1-1, with 9 bases that match TRBD1. The germline CDR1 and CDR2 sequences are SGHTA and FQGTGA. The CDR3 runs 13 residues. Trimming took 5 bases from V and 4 from J; bases not matched to a gene: 2. DNA for the CDR3: TGTGCCAGCAGCCAGGACAGGGGCACTGAAGCTTTCTTT. Its translation: CASSQDRGTEAFF. Full variable domain (missing parts from reference TRBV7-3 and TRBJ1-1): GAGVSQTPSNKVTEKGKYVELRCDPISGHTALYWYRQSLGQGPEFLIYFQGTGAADDSGLPNDRFFAVRPEGSVSTLKIQRTERGDSAVYLCASSQDRGTEAFFGQGTRLTVV.

This chain connects TRBV28 to TRBJ1-2; D is uncertain. The CDR3 spans 13 residues. CDR1 MDHEN and CDR2 SYDVKM come from the germline V gene. V lost 3 bases, J lost 5 bases, and 10 bases lay in between. For the CDR3, the DNA is TGTGCCAGCAGTTTTCGACGGGAGTATGGCTACACCTTC. It encodes CASSFRREYGYTF.

The chain has TRBV28 and TRBJ2-1; D tentatively reads TRBD1 or TRBD2 (5 bases each). V lost 3 bases to trimming and J lost 2 bases, with 11 bases between them. The length of the CDR3 is 15 residues. The germline V gene has CDR1 MDHEN and CDR2 SYDVKM. The CDR3 spells CASSLVGTAYNEQFF. The CDR3 nucleotides are TGTGCCAGCAGTTTGGTAGGGACCGCCTACAATGAGCAGTTCTTC.

The chain recombines TRBV19 with TRBJ1-2; 8 bases map to TRBD1. V was pared by 7 bases and J by 4 bases, with 8 bases of the junction left unmatched. Germline assignment: CDR1 LNHDA and CDR2 SQIVND (reference sequence). The CDR3 sequence is 14 residues long. The CDR3 here is CASTSDRAAYGYTF. The DNA for the CDR3 is TGTGCCAGTACCTCGGACAGGGCGGCCTATGGCTACACCTTC.

V and J are TRBV5-1 and TRBJ2-3; tentatively, D is TRBD2 (6 bases). V lost 4 bases to trimming and J lost 6 bases, with 24 bases between them. The CDR3 has 17 residues. Germline CDR1 SGHRS, CDR2 YFSETQ. DNA for the CDR3: TGCGCCAGCAGCACCTCGCCACAACTAGCATCACAGGATACGCAGTATTTT. Translated: CASSTSPQLASQDTQYF.

This clone has more than one count but fewer than ten. The rearrangement joins TRBV7-3 to TRBJ2-2; 14 bases are a match to TRBD2. V was clipped by 3 bases and J by 2 bases; unmatched bases: 2. This CDR3 spans 17 amino acids. Germline V gene lookup returns CDR1 SGHTA and CDR2 FQGTGA. CDR3 nucleotide sequence: TGTGCCAGCAGCTTGACTAGCGGGAGGGGAAACACCGGGGAGCTGTTTTTT. It is translated as CASSLTSGRGNTGELFF.

The V call is TRBV11-3, the J call TRBJ2-7; the match to TRBD1 covers 7 bases. Germline V gene lookup returns CDR1 SGHNT and CDR2 YENEEA. CDR3 length equals 13 residues. Losses at the gene ends were 2 bases for V and 6 bases for J; bases not matched to a gene: 4. Here the CDR3 DNA reads TGTGCCAGCAGCTTAAGACAGGGAACCGAGCAGTACTTC. Its translation is CASSLRQGTEQYF.

A word on this clone: This sample includes further DNA sequences coding for the same CDR3. The chain carries TRBV28 and TRBJ2-3; 8 bases are shared with TRBD1. Germline V gene lookup returns CDR1 MDHEN and CDR2 SYDVKM. V lost 5 bases and J lost 1; bases outside the gene matches: 2. The length of the CDR3 is 14 residues. In DNA, the CDR3 is TGTGCCAGCAGTCCGACAGGGGGCACAGATACGCAGTATTTT. Translating gives CASSPTGGTDTQYF.

Note on this clone: Within the sample, other DNA sequences also encode this same CDR3. The chain employs TRBV9 and TRBJ2-5, with D possibly called TRBD1 or TRBD2 (5 bases each). Germline assignment: CDR1 SGDLS and CDR2 YYNGEE. V shed 2 bases and J shed 3 bases, with 5 bases lying between them. CDR3 size: 12 residues. The CDR3 protein is CASSVGEETQYF. The CDR3 coding sequence is TGTGCCAGCAGCGTGGGGGAAGAGACCCAGTACTTC.

The rearrangement links TRBV28 to TRBJ1-1; the D is unclear. Germline V CDR1 and CDR2: MDHEN, SYDVKM. This CDR3 has 13 amino acids. Trimming removed 4 bases from V and 3 bases from J, with 9 bases in between. CDR3 DNA sequence: TGTGCCAGCAGTTCCAAGGCTGACACTGAAGCTTTCTTT. Amino acids: CASSSKADTEAFF.

The V gene is TRBV9, the J gene TRBJ1-1; D unresolved. Trimming cost V 3 bases and J 1 base, with 7 bases left between them. This CDR3 is built from 13 residues. Germline CDR1 and CDR2: SGDLS and YYNGEE. CDR3 loop: CASSGAWNTEAFF. In DNA, the CDR3 is TGTGCCAGCAGCGGCGCTTGGAACACTGAAGCTTTCTTT.

This chain joins TRBV27 and TRBJ2-3; perhaps TRBD2 as D (6 bases). V gave up 0 bases and J gave up 8 bases, with 15 bases separating them. The CDR3 has 15 amino acids. CDR1 is MNHEY and CDR2 is SMNVEV in the germline V gene (reference sequence). CDR3 DNA: TGTGCCAGCAGTTTATCTTCCGACGGGAGAGCTACGCAGTATTTT. It specifies CASSLSSDGRATQYF.

The chain is built from TRBV28 and TRBJ2-7, with 9 bases matching TRBD1. The V segment lost 2 bases and the J segment 3 bases; nucleotides outside the gene matches: 8. Germline V gene data show CDR1 as MDHEN and CDR2 as SYDVKM. CDR3 length: 16 residues. CDR3 DNA sequence: TGTGCCAGCAGTTTACTTAACCCGGGACAGGGCTACGAGCAGTACTTC. Translated, it gives CASSLLNPGQGYEQYF.

Of note for this clone: This sample also contains other DNA sequences that code for the same CDR3. The V and J genes are TRBV7-9 and TRBJ2-5; D might be TRBD1 (6 bases). Germline CDR1 reads SEHNR; CDR2 reads FQNEAQ (reference sequence). Trimming took off 4 bases at V and 0 bases at J, with 9 bases between the two ends. The CDR3 extends over 14 amino acids. The CDR3 DNA follows: TGTGCCAGCAGCTACAGGACAGACCAAGAGACCCAGTACTTC. Translation gives CASSYRTDQETQYF. The full variable domain, completed using reference TRBV7-9 and TRBJ2-5, is DTGVSQNPRHKITKRGQNVTFRCDPISEHNRLYWYRQTLGQGPEFLTYFQNEAQLEKSRLLSDRFSAERPKGSFSTLEIQRTEQGDSAMYLCASSYRTDQETQYFGPGTRLLVL.

This chain links TRBV7-2 with TRBJ1-5, with D unclear. The CDR3 sequence is 13 residues long. Germline V gene data show CDR1 as SGHTA and CDR2 as FQGNSA. V lost 5 bases and J 4 bases, leaving 9 bases between the germline ends. This chain's CDR3 is CASSIQRNQPQHF. CDR3 coding DNA: TGTGCCAGCAGCATACAGCGAAATCAGCCCCAGCATTTT.

This sequence joins TRBV6-1 and TRBJ2-3, with unresolved D. The CDR3 is 13 residues long. The V gene lost 8 bases and the J gene lost 2 bases, with 11 bases spanning the gap. Germline V gene data show CDR1 as MNHNS and CDR2 as SASEGT. The chain's CDR3 is CASLPPATDTQYF. CDR3 in DNA: TGTGCCAGCCTTCCTCCGGCCACAGATACGCAGTATTTT.

V gene TRBV5-5 combines with J gene TRBJ1-2, with 7 bases fitting TRBD1. The CDR3 consists of 13 residues. The V gene's germline CDR1 is SGHKS and CDR2 YYEKEE (reference sequence). Trimming took 4 bases from V and 4 from J; bases not matched to a gene: 4. CDR3 protein: CASSGRDSYGYTF. The CDR3 DNA is TGTGCCAGCAGCGGCCGGGACAGCTATGGCTACACCTTC.

V gene TRBV7-9 combines with J gene TRBJ2-7; 9 bases agree with TRBD1. CDR3 length: 13 residues. In germline, CDR1 is SEHNR, CDR2 FQNEAQ (reference sequence). V shed 4 bases and J 6 bases; nucleotides not matched to a gene: 4. The CDR3 DNA reads as TGTGCCAGCAGCTCACAGGGGGCTCGCGAGCAGTACTTC. Encoded protein: CASSSQGAREQYF.

The chain carries TRBV11-2 and TRBJ2-7, with 8 bases fitting TRBD1. The CDR3 is 15 amino acids. Germline loops: CDR1 SGHAT, CDR2 FQNNGV. Trimming removed 6 bases from V and 2 bases from J; junction bases left unmatched: 9. Here the CDR3 DNA reads TGTGCCAGCAGGGTAGCCGGGACAGGAGCCTACGAGCAGTACTTC. Protein sequence: CASRVAGTGAYEQYF.

This clone was counted a single time. This chain uses TRBV28 with TRBJ1-2, with 11 nucleotides matching TRBD1. Germline CDR1 and CDR2: MDHEN and SYDVKM. V lost 2 bases, J lost 6 bases, and 5 bases stayed unmatched. This CDR3 region has 15 residues. DNA for the CDR3: TGTGCCAGCAGTTTAACCGGACAGGGGGCGGATGGCTACACCTTC. Amino acids: CASSLTGQGADGYTF.